The 8 T cell receptor beta chains in this list originate from one sample, sequenced in a study of cytomegalovirus exposure and HLA in healthy donors. The PCR used 60 Vbeta and 13 Jbeta primers. Clones were read by immunoSEQ multiplex PCR, and TCRdb kept only the in-frame ones, dropping some. The sample includes 95,000 to 150,000 clones. Sequencing was done on a sample of PBMCs. The receptors originated from a young man in good health and CMV-seronegative.

The gene calls are TRBV18 and TRBJ1-1; D gene ambiguous. V lost 3 bases and J 0 bases, leaving 2 bases between the germline ends. Germline CDR1 and CDR2: KGHSH and LQKENI. The CDR3 spans 12 residues. CDR3 sequence (DNA): TGTGCCAGCTCACCCATGAACACTGAAGCTTTCTTT. This gives the protein CASSPMNTEAFF.

This sequence joins TRBV5-1 and TRBJ2-7, with TRBD2 matching over 14 bases. Germline V gives CDR1 SGHRS, CDR2 YFSETQ. The CDR3 totals 15 residues. V gave up 4 bases and J gave up 4 bases; unmatched junction bases: 4. The CDR3 coding sequence is TGCGCCAGCAGCGAAGGGACTAGCGGGAGATACGAGCAGTACTTC. Translating gives CASSEGTSGRYEQYF.

The genes are TRBV18 and TRBJ1-5; D not certain. The CDR3 contains 13 residues. Germline values: CDR1 KGHSH, CDR2 LQKENI. Trimming took 2 bases from V and 8 from J, leaving 10 bases between them. CDR3 region: CASSPRQKEPQHF. CDR3 nucleotide sequence: TGTGCCAGCTCACCAAGACAAAAAGAGCCCCAGCATTTT.

The V call is TRBV6-6, the J call TRBJ1-1; 7 bases fit TRBD1. With 6 bases clipped from V and 10 bases from J, the junction kept 8 bases outside the gene matches. CDR1 is MNHNY and CDR2 is SVGAGI in the germline V gene (reference sequence). This CDR3 has 12 amino acids. This CDR3 is CASSPTGVRAFF. The CDR3 DNA reads as TGTGCCAGCAGCCCAACAGGGGTGAGAGCTTTCTTT.

This rearrangement joins TRBV6-5 to TRBJ1-4; D possibly corresponds to TRBD1 (5 bases). Germline CDR1 is MNHEY and CDR2 is SVGAGI. The CDR3 spans 16 residues. V was cut by 4 bases and J by 0 bases, with 12 bases left in between. In DNA, the CDR3 is TGTGCCAGCAGTTCGCTACCGGGGGCAACTAATGAAAAACTGTTTTTT. It encodes CASSSLPGATNEKLFF.

The chain links TRBV5-5 to TRBJ2-1, with D possibly TRBD2 on 5 matching bases. This CDR3 has 10 residues. Trimming took 9 bases from V and 6 from J, leaving 7 bases between them. The germline V gene has CDR1 SGHKS and CDR2 YYEKEE (reference sequence). The CDR3 reads CATEGNEQFF. The CDR3 DNA sequence: TGTGCCACAGAGGGCAATGAGCAGTTCTTC.

This sequence joins TRBV28 and TRBJ2-3, with 7 bases fitting TRBD2. The CDR3 consists of 15 residues. The V gene's germline CDR1 is MDHEN and CDR2 SYDVKM. J gave up 0 bases and V 6 bases, and 6 bases lay outside the gene matches. CDR3 sequence reads: CASSQSGTSTDTQYF. Written as DNA, the CDR3 is TGTGCCAGCAGCCAGAGCGGGACGAGCACAGATACGCAGTATTTT. Full variable domain (remainder filled in from reference TRBV28 and TRBJ2-3): DVKVTQSSRYLVKRTGEKVFLECVQDMDHENMFWYRQDPGLGLRLIYFSYDVKMKEKGDIPEGYSVSREKKERFSLILESASTNQTSMYLCASSQSGTSTDTQYFGPGTRLTVL.

This chain connects TRBV19 to TRBJ2-7; tentatively, D is TRBD1 (6 bases). The CDR3 covers 11 residues. Trimming pared 4 bases from V and 5 bases from J, leaving 6 bases between. Germline V gives CDR1 LNHDA, CDR2 SQIVND (reference sequence). The CDR3 spells CASSTGDEQYF. Written as DNA, the CDR3 is TGTGCCAGTAGTACAGGGGACGAGCAGTACTTC.